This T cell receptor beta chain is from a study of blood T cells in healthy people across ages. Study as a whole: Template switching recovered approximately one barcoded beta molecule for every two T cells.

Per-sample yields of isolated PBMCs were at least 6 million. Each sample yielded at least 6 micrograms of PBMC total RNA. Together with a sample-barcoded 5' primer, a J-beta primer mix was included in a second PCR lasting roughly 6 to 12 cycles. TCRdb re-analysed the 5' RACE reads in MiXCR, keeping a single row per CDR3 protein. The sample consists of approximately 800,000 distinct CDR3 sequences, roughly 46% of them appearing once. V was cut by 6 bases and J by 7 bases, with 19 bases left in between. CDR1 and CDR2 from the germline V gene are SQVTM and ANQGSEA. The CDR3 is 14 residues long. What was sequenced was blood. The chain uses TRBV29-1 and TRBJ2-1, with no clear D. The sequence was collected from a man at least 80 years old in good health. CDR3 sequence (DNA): TGCAGCGTGTCCCGCTCCGGGTACCGGAATGAGCAGTTCTTC. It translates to CSVSRSGYRNEQFF.